A selection of T cell receptor beta chains follows, all from one sample in a study of T cell responses to AZD1222 COVID-19 vaccine. TCRdb keeps only in-frame clones here, not all; method: immunoSEQ multiplex PCR. The sample contains around 150,000 clones, around 94% of which appear only once. The source was peripheral blood, collected on day 0 of AZD1222 vaccination. The receptors stem from an adult in good health. Each CDR3 is given with its conserved first and last residue. A D gene is named only where the DNA matches it firmly.

d_call	v_call	j_call	cdr3_nt	cdr3_aa
NA	TRBV12-3/TRBV12-4	TRBJ1-5	TGTGCCAGCAGTTTAGCAGGGGGGCAGCCCCAGCATTTT	CASSLAGGQPQHF
TRBD1	TRBV4-3	TRBJ2-1	TGCGCCAGCAGCCAGGATGACAGGGCATTCTACAATGAGCAGTTCTTC	CASSQDDRAFYNEQFF
NA	TRBV3-1/TRBV3-2	TRBJ1-1	TGTGCCAGCAGCCAAGAGGGGTTACGTGCTTTCTTT	CASSQEGLRAFF
TRBD2	TRBV27	TRBJ2-1	TGTGCCAGCAGTTACGGTAGCGGGTACCGTGAGCAGTTCTTC	CASSYGSGYREQFF
TRBD2	TRBV5-1	TRBJ2-1	TGCGCCAGCAGCTTTGGGACTAGCTTCAATGAGCAGTTCTTC	CASSFGTSFNEQFF
NA	TRBV28	TRBJ1-1	TGTGCCAGCAGTTTTCGGTCGCTACAAGCTTTCTTT	CASSFRSLQAFF
NA	TRBV19	TRBJ1-2	TGTGCCAGTAGTATATCCCAGCTCGGCGCATATGGCTACACCTTC	CASSISQLGAYGYTF
NA	TRBV7-9	TRBJ1-3	TGTGCCAGCAGCTTAGCTGGGAGCTCTGGAAACACCATATATTTT	CASSLAGSSGNTIYF
NA	TRBV10-3	TRBJ1-4	TGTGCCATCAGTGAGACCCAGGGGTTGAGAGTCTCAACTAATGAAAAACTGTTTTTT	CAISETQGLRVSTNEKLFF
NA	TRBV7-3	TRBJ1-1	TGTGCCAGCAGCTTATACAGTAACACTGAAGCTTTCTTT	CASSLYSNTEAFF